Each of the 19 T cell receptor beta chains below was sequenced from the same sample in a study of human T cells and chemical hapten exposure. From the RACE reads, TCRdb called clonotypes with MiXCR, one entry per CDR3 protein. The table has over 95,000 distinct CDR3 sequences, around an eighth seen once; the top ten hold 2% to 2.5%. Specified time point: patch test 1, 2 weeks after DPC sensitization. Treatment indicated: therapeutic diphenylcyclopropenone sensitization with weekly scalp DPC. The starting material was whole blood, obtained in connection with sensitization to the hapten diphenylcyclopropenone (DPC). These receptors all come from a woman aged 35 to 49 with alopecia areata. Some clones in this sample may be carry-over from other donors' samples.

The rearrangement links TRBV5-1 to TRBJ2-7; no reliable D call. V gave up 4 bases and J gave up 0 bases, with 8 bases separating them. The CDR3 has 13 amino acids. CDR1 and CDR2 (germline): SGHRS, YFSETQ. This CDR3 is CASSTDGSYEQYF. The CDR3, as DNA: TGCGCCAGCAGCACCGACGGCTCCTACGAGCAGTACTTC.

This clonotype showed up many times. The chain uses TRBV10-3 and TRBJ2-5; D ambiguous. V lost 0 bases, J lost 3 bases, and 2 bases lay in between. This CDR3 has 12 amino acids. Germline CDR1 reads ENHRY; CDR2 reads SYGVKD. The CDR3 here is CAISESEETQYF. The CDR3 bases are TGTGCCATCAGTGAGTCAGAAGAGACCCAGTACTTC.

In its sample, this clonotype was seen many times. The chain couples TRBV20-1 to TRBJ1-1; D is ambiguous. Germline CDR1 and CDR2: DFQATT and SNEGSKA (reference sequence). This CDR3 is 14 amino acids long. Trimming cost V 5 bases and J 4 bases, with 17 bases left between them. The CDR3 DNA reads as TGCAGTGCTGGCCCGGGAGGGTGGGGCACTGAAGCTTTCTTT. Translated, it gives CSAGPGGWGTEAFF.

A few counts support this clonotype. This chain links TRBV6-1 with TRBJ1-1; D is perhaps TRBD1 (6 bases). The V and J ends lost 6 bases and 1 base respectively, with 15 bases between them. Germline assignment: CDR1 MNHNS and CDR2 SASEGT. The CDR3 runs to 15 residues. CDR3 residues: CASSTGLPPNTEAFF. CDR3 bases: TGTGCCAGCAGCACAGGGCTACCCCCGAACACTGAAGCTTTCTTT.

V usage is TRBV3-1 and J usage is TRBJ1-1; D unresolved. Germline CDR1 and CDR2: LGHDT and YNNKEL (reference sequence). Between the trimmed V and J ends, which lost 1 base and 8 bases, there was a span of 11 bases. The CDR3 length is 13 residues. CDR3 bases: TGTGCCAGCAGCCAAGCAGGTTCTGGCGAAGCTTTCTTT. This sequence encodes CASSQAGSGEAFF.

This clonotype was seen a handful of times. The rearrangement uses TRBV12-3 or TRBV12-4 and TRBJ1-2, with D tentatively TRBD1 (6 bases). V was cut by 5 bases and J by 7 bases, with 14 bases left in between. The CDR3 loop spans 13 amino acids. The CDR3 protein is CASSQQGRSGYTF. DNA of the CDR3: TGTGCCAGCAGTCAACAGGGAAGGTCTGGCTACACCTTC.

This clonotype showed up just a few times. The V and J genes are TRBV27 and TRBJ2-1; 10 nucleotides align to TRBD2. The length of the CDR3 is 16 residues. The germline V gene has CDR1 MNHEY and CDR2 SMNVEV (reference sequence). J lost 5 bases, V lost 4 bases, and 8 bases had no gene match. The CDR3, as DNA: TGTGCCAGCAGTTCCCCCAGCGGGAGGGCCAACAATGAGCAGTTCTTC. Amino acid sequence: CASSSPSGRANNEQFF.

The chain couples TRBV19 to TRBJ2-1, with 8 bases identical to TRBD2. CDR1 and CDR2 from the germline V gene are LNHDA and SQIVND (reference sequence). V trimming: 7 bases; J trimming: 3 bases; junction bases outside the gene matches: 8. The CDR3 is 15 residues long. CDR3 protein: CASTMRGADYNEQFF. The CDR3, as DNA: TGTGCCAGTACAATGCGGGGGGCCGACTACAATGAGCAGTTCTTC.

This clonotype was found once. No conserved phenylalanine or tryptophan ends this CDR3, so it is likely a read error. The rearrangement links TRBV11-2 to TRBJ2-1; tentative D call: TRBD2 (6 bases). CDR1 and CDR2 from the germline V gene are SGHAT and FQNNGV. V lost 5 bases to trimming and J lost 4 bases, with 15 bases between them. The CDR3 consists of 15 residues. The CDR3 DNA is TGTGCCAGCAGCCTGGGCGGGGTCTCATACAATGAGCAGTTCTTG. Encoded protein: CASSLGGVSYNEQFL.

In this sample, this clonotype turned up many times. This chain uses TRBV7-3 with TRBJ2-1; 8 positions agree with TRBD2. Per germline, CDR1 SGHTA and CDR2 FQGTGA. J gave up 7 bases and V 1 base, and 3 bases lay outside the gene matches. This CDR3 has 14 residues. The CDR3 is CASSLIAGGNEQFF. As DNA, the CDR3 is TGTGCCAGCAGCTTAATCGCGGGAGGTAATGAGCAGTTCTTC.

This clonotype showed up just a few times. The genes are TRBV28 and TRBJ2-4; the D is unclear. CDR3 length equals 14 residues. Germline V gives CDR1 MDHEN, CDR2 SYDVKM. V was trimmed by 2 bases and J by 0 bases, leaving 5 bases between them. This CDR3 is CASSLSLAKNIQYF. CDR3 bases: TGTGCCAGCAGTTTAAGCCTAGCCAAAAACATTCAGTACTTC. Together with reference TRBV28 and TRBJ2-4, the CDR3 gives the full variable domain: DVKVTQSSRYLVKRTGEKVFLECVQDMDHENMFWYRQDPGLGLRLIYFSYDVKMKEKGDIPEGYSVSREKKERFSLILESASTNQTSMYLCASSLSLAKNIQYFGAGTRLSVL.

This clonotype has a count of ten or more. This chain connects TRBV7-6 to TRBJ1-3; TRBD1 matches at 7 bases. There are 16 residues in the CDR3. Per germline, CDR1 SGHVS and CDR2 FNYEAQ. J was trimmed by 4 bases and V by 0 bases; bases with no gene match: 6. CDR3 sequence (DNA): TGTGCCAGCAGCTTAGCGCAGACAGGGCCAGGAAACACCATATATTTT. It codes for CASSLAQTGPGNTIYF.

The rearrangement joins TRBV18 to TRBJ1-5; 10 bases agree with TRBD1. V shed 0 bases and J 8 bases; nucleotides not matched to a gene: 4. The CDR3 sequence is 15 residues long. Germline V lookup: CDR1 KGHSH, CDR2 LQKENI. The CDR3 protein is CASSPPTGGREPQHF. CDR3 in DNA: TGTGCCAGCTCACCACCGACAGGGGGCCGGGAGCCCCAGCATTTT.

V and J are TRBV29-1 and TRBJ2-5, with D hard to call. Deletions cut 1 base from V and 5 bases from J, with 8 bases between. In germline, CDR1 is SQVTM, CDR2 ANQGSEA. This CDR3 spans 12 amino acids. The CDR3 reads CSVEGGAETQYF. For the CDR3, the DNA is TGCAGCGTTGAAGGCGGCGCGGAGACCCAGTACTTC.

This clonotype occurred a few times. This chain uses TRBV7-9 with TRBJ2-3, with 10 bases that match TRBD2. CDR3 size: 16 residues. Germline CDR1 is SEHNR and CDR2 is FQNEAQ (reference sequence). V trimming: 3 bases; J trimming: 1 base; junction bases outside the gene matches: 4. The CDR3 loop reads CASSFLAGEGTDTQYF. The CDR3 DNA reads TGTGCCAGCAGCTTCCTAGCGGGAGAAGGCACAGATACGCAGTATTTT.

The CDR3 DNA sequence: TGTGCCAGCAGAACCGGGACCCACAATGAGCAGTTCTTC. Amino acid sequence: CASRTGTHNEQFF. The chain links TRBV12-3 or TRBV12-4 to TRBJ2-1, with D perhaps assigned TRBD1 or TRBD2 (5 bases each). Between the trimmed V and J ends, which lost 6 bases and 5 bases, there was a span of 11 bases. CDR3 length: 13 residues.

This clonotype appeared a few times. This sequence joins TRBV6-5 and TRBJ2-7; D is perhaps TRBD2 (6 bases). CDR1 MNHEY and CDR2 SVGAGI come from the germline V gene. The CDR3 sequence is 15 residues long. Trimming pared 6 bases from V and 0 bases from J, leaving 15 bases between. The CDR3: CASRPGTQSSYEQYF. The DNA for the CDR3 is TGTGCCAGCAGGCCCGGGACTCAGAGCTCCTACGAGCAGTACTTC.

This clonotype was counted ten times or more. The CDR3 protein is CAISGPITGGRNNEQFF. The CDR3 nucleotides are TGTGCCATCAGTGGGCCCATTACTGGGGGCCGGAACAATGAGCAGTTCTTC. The chain combines TRBV10-3 with TRBJ2-1, with D possibly matching TRBD1 (6 bases). Looked up from germline, CDR1 is ENHRY and CDR2 is SYGVKD. Deletions cut 4 bases from V and 5 bases from J, with 21 bases between. This CDR3 is 17 amino acids long.

This clonotype was found many times. The gene calls are TRBV11-2 and TRBJ1-1; D is undetermined. This CDR3 region has 14 residues. Per the germline V gene, CDR1 is SGHAT and CDR2 is FQNNGV. The V gene lost 7 bases and the J gene lost 2 bases, with 14 bases spanning the gap. CDR3 residues: CASTLTEINTEAFF. The CDR3 bases are TGTGCCAGCACCTTGACGGAGATTAACACTGAAGCTTTCTTT. The full variable domain, its missing parts supplied by reference TRBV11-2 and TRBJ1-1, is EAGVAQSPRYKIIEKRQSVAFWCNPISGHATLYWYQQILGQGPKLLIQFQNNGVVDDSQLPKDRFSAERLKGVDSTLKIQPAKLEDSAVYLCASTLTEINTEAFFGQGTRLTVV.